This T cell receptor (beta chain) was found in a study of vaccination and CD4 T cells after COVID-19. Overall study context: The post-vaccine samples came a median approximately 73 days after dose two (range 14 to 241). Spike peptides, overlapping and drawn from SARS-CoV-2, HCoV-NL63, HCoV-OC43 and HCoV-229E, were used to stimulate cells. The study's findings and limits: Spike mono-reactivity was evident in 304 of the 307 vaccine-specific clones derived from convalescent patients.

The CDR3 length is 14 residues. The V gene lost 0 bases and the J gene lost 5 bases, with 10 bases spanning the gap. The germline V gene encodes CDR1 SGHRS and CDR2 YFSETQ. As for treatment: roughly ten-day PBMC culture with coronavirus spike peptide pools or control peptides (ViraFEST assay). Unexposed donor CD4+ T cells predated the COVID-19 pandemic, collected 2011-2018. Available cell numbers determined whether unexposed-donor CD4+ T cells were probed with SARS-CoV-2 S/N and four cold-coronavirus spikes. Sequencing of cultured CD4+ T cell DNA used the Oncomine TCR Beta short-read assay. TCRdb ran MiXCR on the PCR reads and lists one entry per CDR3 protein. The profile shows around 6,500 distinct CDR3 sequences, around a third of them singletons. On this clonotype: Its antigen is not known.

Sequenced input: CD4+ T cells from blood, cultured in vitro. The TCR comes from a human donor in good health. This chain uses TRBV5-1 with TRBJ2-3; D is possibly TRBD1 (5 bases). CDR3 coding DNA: TGCGCCAGCAGCTTGGGTGGGGCCGGAGATACGCAGTATTTT. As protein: CASSLGGAGDTQYF.